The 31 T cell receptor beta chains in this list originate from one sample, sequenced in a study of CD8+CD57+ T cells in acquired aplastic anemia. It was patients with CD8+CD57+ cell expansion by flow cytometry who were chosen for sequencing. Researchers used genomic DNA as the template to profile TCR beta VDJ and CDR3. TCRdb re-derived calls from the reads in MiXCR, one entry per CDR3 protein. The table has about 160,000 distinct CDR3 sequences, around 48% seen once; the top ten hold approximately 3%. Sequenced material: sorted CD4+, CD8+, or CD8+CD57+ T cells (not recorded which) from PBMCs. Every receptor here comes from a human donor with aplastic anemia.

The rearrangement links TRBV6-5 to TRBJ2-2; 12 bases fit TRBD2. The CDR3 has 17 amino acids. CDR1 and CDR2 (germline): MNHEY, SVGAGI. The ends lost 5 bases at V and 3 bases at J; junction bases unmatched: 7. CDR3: CASSHPTSGSDTGELFF. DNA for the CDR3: TGTGCCAGCAGTCACCCGACTAGCGGGAGTGACACCGGGGAGCTGTTTTTT.

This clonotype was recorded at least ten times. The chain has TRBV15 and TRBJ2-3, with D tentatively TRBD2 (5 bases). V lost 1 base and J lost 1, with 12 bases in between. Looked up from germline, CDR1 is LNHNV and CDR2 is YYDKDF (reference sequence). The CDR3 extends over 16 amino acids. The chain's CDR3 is CATSRAPAEGTDTQYF. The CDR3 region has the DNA TGTGCCACCAGCAGAGCCCCGGCGGAGGGCACAGATACGCAGTATTTT.

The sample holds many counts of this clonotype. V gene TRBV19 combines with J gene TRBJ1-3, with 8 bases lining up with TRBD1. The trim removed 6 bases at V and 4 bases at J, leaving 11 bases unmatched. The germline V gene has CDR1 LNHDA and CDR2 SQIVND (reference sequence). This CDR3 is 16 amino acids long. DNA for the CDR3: TGTGCCAGTAGCCCAGGGACAGGAGTTGAGGGAAACACCATATATTTT. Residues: CASSPGTGVEGNTIYF.

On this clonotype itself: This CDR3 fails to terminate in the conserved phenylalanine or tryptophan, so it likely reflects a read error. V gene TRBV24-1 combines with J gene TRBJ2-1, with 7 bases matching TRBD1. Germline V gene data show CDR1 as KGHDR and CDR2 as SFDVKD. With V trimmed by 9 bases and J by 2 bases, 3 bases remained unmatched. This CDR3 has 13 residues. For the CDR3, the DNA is TGTGCCACCGGGGACAGTCCCTACAATGAGCAGTTCCTC. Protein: CATGDSPYNEQFL.

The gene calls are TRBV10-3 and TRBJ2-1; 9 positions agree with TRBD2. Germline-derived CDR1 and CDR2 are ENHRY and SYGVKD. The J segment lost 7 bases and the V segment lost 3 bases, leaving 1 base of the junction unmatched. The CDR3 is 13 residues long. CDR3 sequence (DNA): TGTGCCATCAGTGACAGCGGGAGGAATGAGCAGTTCTTC. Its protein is CAISDSGRNEQFF.

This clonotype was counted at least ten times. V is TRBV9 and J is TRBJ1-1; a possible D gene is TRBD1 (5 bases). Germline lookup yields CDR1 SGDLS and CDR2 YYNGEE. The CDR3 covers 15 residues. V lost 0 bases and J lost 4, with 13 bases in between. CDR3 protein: CASSVVAGLSTEAFF. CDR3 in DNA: TGTGCCAGCAGCGTAGTCGCAGGGCTTTCCACTGAAGCTTTCTTT.

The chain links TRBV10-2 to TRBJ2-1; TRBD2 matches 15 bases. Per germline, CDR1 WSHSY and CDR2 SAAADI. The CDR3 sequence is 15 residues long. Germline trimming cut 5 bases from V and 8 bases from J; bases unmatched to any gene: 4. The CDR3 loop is CASSSGLAGGHEQFF. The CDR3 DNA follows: TGCGCCAGCAGTTCGGGACTAGCGGGAGGACATGAGCAGTTCTTC.

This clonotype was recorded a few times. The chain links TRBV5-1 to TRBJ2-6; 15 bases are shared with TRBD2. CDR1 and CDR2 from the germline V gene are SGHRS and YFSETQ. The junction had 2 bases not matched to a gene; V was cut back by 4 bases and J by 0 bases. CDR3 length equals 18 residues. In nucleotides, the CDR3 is TGCGCCAGCAGCCAGGGACTAGCGGGAGGCTCTGGGGCCAACGTCCTGACTTTC. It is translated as CASSQGLAGGSGANVLTF.

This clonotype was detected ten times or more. Here the CDR3 reads CASSLRSLNTEAFF. CDR3 nucleotides: TGTGCCAGCAGCCTCCGGAGTCTGAACACTGAAGCTTTCTTT. This chain uses TRBV5-8 with TRBJ1-1; D call uncertain. Germline V lookup: CDR1 SGHTS, CDR2 YDEGEE. Trimming removed 4 bases at V and 0 bases at J, with 10 bases between. There are 14 residues in the CDR3.

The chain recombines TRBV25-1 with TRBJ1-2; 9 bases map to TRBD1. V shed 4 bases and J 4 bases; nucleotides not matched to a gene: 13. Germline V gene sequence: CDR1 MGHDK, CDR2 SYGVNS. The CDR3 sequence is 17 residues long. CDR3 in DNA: TGTGCCAGCAGTGGGGAGATTCCGGGACAGGGCCTCTATGGCTACACCTTC. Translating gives CASSGEIPGQGLYGYTF.

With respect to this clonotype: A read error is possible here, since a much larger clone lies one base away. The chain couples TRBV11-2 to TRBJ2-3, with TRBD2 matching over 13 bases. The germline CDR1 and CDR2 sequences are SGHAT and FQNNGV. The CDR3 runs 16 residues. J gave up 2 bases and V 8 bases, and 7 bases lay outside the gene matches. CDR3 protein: CASGKGLAGLTDTQYF. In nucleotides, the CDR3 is TGTGCCAGCGGCAAGGGACTAGCGGGACTCACAGATACGCAGTATTTT.

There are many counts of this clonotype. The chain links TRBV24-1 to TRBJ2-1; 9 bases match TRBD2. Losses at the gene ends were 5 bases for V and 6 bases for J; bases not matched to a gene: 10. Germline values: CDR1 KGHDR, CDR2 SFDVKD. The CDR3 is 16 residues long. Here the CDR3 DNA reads TGTGCCACCAGTGGGGGGGGGGCGGGAGGGGGCAATGAGCAGTTCTTC. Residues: CATSGGGAGGGNEQFF.

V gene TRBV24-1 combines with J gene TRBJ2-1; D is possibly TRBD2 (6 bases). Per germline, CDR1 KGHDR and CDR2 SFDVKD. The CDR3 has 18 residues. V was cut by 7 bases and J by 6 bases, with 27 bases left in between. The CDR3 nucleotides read TGTGCCACCAGGCAGGGACTGACAGCCGGGAGCCCCCTCAATGAGCAGTTCTTC. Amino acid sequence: CATRQGLTAGSPLNEQFF.

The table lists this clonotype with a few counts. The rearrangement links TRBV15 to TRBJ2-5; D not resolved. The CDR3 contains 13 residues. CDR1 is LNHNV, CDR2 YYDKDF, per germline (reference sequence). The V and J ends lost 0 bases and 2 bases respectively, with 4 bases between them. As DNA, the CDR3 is TGTGCCACCAGCAGAGACATTCAAGAGACCCAGTACTTC. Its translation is CATSRDIQETQYF.

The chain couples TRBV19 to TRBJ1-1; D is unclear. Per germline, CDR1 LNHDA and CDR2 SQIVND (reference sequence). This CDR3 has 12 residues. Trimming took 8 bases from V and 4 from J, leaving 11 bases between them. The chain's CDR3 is CASRNLGTEAFF. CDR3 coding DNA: TGTGCCAGTCGCAATCTGGGCACTGAAGCTTTCTTT.

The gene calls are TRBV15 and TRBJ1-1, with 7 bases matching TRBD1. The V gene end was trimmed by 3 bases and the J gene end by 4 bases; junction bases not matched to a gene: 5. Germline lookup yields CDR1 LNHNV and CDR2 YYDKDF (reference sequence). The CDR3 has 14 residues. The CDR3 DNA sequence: TGTGCCACCAGCAGCACAGACAGGGTCACTGAAGCTTTCTTT. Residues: CATSSTDRVTEAFF. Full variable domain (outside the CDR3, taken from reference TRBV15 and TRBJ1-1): DAMVIQNPRYQVTQFGKPVTLSCSQTLNHNVMYWYQQKSSQAPKLLFHYYDKDFNNEADTPDNFQSRRPNTSFCFLDIRSPGLGDTAMYLCATSSTDRVTEAFFGQGTRLTVV.

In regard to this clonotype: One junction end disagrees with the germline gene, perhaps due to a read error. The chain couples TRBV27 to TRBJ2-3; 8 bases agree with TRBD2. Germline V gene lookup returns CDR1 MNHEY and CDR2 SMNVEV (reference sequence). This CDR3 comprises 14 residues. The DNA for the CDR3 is TGTGCCAGCGGAAAAAGCGGGAGCACAGATGCGCAGTACTTT. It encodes CASGKSGSTDAQYF.

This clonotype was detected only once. This CDR3 is CSVVGLVWNTEAFF. CDR3 sequence (DNA): TGCAGCGTTGTAGGTTTGGTTTGGAACACTGAAGCTTTCTTT. The chain links TRBV29-1 to TRBJ1-1; D is unclear. Trimming took off 4 bases at V and 1 base at J, with 13 bases between the two ends. This CDR3 spans 14 amino acids. Per the germline V gene, CDR1 is SQVTM and CDR2 is ANQGSEA. Using reference TRBV29-1 and TRBJ1-1 for the parts outside the CDR3, the full variable domain is SAVISQKPSRDICQRGTSLTIQCQVDSQVTMMFWYRQQPGQSLTLIATANQGSEATYESGFVIDKFPISRPNLTFSTLTVSNMSPEDSSIYLCSVVGLVWNTEAFFGQGTRLTVV.

The DNA of the CDR3 is TGTGCCAGCAGTCTCGACTCGGGAGAGACCCAGTACTTC. The encoded protein is CASSLDSGETQYF. V gene TRBV7-8 combines with J gene TRBJ2-5; D gene unclear. This CDR3 has 13 residues. Per germline, CDR1 SGHVS and CDR2 FQNEAQ. V shed 6 bases and J shed 4 bases, with 12 bases lying between them.

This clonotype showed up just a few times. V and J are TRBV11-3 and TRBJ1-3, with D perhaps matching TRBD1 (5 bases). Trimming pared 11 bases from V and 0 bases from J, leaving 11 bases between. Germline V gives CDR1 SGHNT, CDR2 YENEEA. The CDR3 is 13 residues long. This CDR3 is CAVRQSSGNTIYF. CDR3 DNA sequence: TGTGCCGTCCGACAGAGCTCTGGAAACACCATATATTTT.

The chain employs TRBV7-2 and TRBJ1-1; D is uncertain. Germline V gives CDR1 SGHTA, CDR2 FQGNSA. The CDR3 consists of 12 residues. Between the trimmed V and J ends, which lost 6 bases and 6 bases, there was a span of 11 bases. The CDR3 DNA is TGTGCCAGCAGTACCGGGGTCCCTGAAGCTTTCTTT. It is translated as CASSTGVPEAFF.

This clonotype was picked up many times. CDR3 coding DNA: TGTGCCAGCAGCGTAGGACTAGCGGGGGTCTACGAGCAGTACTTC. Translating gives CASSVGLAGVYEQYF. This sequence joins TRBV9 and TRBJ2-7, with 12 bases identical to TRBD2. The CDR3 is made up of 15 amino acids. In germline, CDR1 is SGDLS, CDR2 YYNGEE. Germline trimming cut 0 bases from V and 3 bases from J; bases unmatched to any gene: 1.

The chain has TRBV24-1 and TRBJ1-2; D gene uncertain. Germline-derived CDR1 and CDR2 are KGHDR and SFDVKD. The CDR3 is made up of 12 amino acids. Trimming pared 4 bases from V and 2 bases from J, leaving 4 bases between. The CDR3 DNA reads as TGTGCCACCAGTGAGGGGAACTATGGCTACACCTTC. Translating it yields CATSEGNYGYTF.

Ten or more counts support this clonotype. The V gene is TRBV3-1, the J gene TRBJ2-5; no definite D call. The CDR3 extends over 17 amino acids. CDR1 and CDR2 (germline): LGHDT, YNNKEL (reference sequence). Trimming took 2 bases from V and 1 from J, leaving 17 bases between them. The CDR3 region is CASSQRQMGKRQETQYF. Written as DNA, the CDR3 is TGTGCCAGCAGCCAACGTCAAATGGGGAAACGCCAAGAGACCCAGTACTTC.

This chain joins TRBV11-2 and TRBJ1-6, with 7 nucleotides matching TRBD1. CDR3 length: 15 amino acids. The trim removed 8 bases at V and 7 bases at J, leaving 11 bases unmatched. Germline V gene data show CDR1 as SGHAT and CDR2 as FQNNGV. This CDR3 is CASRAWGTANSPLHF. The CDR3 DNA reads TGTGCCAGCCGCGCGTGGGGGACAGCAAATTCACCCCTCCACTTT.

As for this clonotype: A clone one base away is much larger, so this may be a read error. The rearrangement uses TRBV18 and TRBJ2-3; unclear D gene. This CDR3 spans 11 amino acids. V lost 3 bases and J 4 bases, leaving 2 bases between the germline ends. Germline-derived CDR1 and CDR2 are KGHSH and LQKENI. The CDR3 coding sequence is TGTGCCAGCTCACCCTCAGATACGCAGTATTTT. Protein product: CASSPSDTQYF.

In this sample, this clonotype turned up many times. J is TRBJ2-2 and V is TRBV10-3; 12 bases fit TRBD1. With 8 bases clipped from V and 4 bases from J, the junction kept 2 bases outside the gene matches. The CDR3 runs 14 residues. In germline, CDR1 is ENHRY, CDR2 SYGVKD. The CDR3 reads CAIGGQGATGELFF. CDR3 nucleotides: TGTGCCATCGGGGGACAGGGGGCCACCGGGGAGCTGTTTTTT.

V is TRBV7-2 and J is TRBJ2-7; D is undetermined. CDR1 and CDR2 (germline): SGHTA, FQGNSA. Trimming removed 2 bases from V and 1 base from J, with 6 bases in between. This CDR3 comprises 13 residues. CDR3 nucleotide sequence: TGTGCCAGCAGCTTATCTACTTCCTACGAGCAGTACTTC. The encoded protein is CASSLSTSYEQYF.

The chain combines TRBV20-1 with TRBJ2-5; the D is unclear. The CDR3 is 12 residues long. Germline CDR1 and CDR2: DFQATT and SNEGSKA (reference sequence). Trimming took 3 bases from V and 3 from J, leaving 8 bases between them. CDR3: CSASLRKETQYF. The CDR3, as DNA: TGCAGTGCTAGTTTGAGGAAAGAGACCCAGTACTTC.

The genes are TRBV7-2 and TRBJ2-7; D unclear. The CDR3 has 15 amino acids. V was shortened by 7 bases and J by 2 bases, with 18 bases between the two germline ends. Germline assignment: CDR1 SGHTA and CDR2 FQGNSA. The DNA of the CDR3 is TGTGCCAGCACCATCCCAGCCGCAGGTGCCTACGAGCAGTACTTC. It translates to CASTIPAAGAYEQYF.

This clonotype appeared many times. The CDR3 DNA is TGTGCCAGTAGTATCAATTCAGGGGTGGGTGAAAAACTGTTTTTT. It translates to CASSINSGVGEKLFF. V usage is TRBV19 and J usage is TRBJ1-4, with D perhaps TRBD1 (6 bases). Germline CDR1 is LNHDA and CDR2 is SQIVND (reference sequence). Trimming took 3 bases from V and 7 from J, leaving 15 bases between them. The CDR3 runs 15 residues. The full variable domain, with the rest looked up from reference TRBV19 and TRBJ1-4, is DGGITQSPKYLFRKEGQNVTLSCEQNLNHDAMYWYRQDPGQGLRLIYYSQIVNDFQKGDIAEGYSVSREKKESFPLTVTSAQKNPTAFYLCASSINSGVGEKLFFGSGTQLSVL.